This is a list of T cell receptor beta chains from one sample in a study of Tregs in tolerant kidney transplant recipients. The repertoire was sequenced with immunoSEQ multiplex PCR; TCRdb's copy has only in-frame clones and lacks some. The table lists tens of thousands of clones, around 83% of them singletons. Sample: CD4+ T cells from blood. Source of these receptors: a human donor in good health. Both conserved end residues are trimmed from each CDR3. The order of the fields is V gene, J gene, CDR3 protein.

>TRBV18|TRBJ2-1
ASSPFLLLNRDEQF
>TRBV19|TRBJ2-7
ASSIRTSGRDGEQY
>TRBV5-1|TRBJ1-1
ASSLVDGADTEAF
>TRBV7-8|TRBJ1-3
ASSFTRTAGNTIY
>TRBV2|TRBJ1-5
ASRAGVGKGQPQH
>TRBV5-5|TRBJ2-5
ASSRALGETQY
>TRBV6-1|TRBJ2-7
ASIPPEQY
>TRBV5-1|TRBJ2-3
ASSLFGAGARDTQY
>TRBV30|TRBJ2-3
AWSARGLGTDTQY
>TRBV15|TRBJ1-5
ATSRAILNSGRRREPQH
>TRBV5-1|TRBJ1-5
ASSFGLSSNQPQH
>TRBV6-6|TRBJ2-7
ADPKWGRRFEQY
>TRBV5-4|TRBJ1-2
ASSLGLGGYT
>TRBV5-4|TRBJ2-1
ASGTPGQGVNEQF
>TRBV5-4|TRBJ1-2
ASSPDTYYGYT
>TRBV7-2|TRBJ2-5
ASSLFSGTQETQY
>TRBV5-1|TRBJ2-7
ASSTTGTGDEQY
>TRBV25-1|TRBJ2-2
ASVGPWKEELF
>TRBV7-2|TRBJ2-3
ASSFGGGVDTQY
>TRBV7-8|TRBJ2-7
ASSNRRVYEQY
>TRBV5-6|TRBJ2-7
ASSLGGTGNLGREQY
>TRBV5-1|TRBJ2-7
ASSRTGDKLDEQY
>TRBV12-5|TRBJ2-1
ASGAINEQF
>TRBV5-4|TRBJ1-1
ASSSQGRGTEAF
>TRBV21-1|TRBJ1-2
ASSTKPRGYGYT
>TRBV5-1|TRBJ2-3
ASSFSGRALDTQY
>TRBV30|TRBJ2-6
AWSALPKLSSGANVLT
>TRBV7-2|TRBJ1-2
ASSPRGWVYGYT
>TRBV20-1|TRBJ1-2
SASNTGT
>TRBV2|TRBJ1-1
ASSVTGTANTEAF
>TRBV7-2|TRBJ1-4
ASSLGGQSEKLF
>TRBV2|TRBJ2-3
ASTQAGGTDTQY
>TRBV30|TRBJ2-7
AWREAGPLYEQY
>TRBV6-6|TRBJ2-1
ASGKGLVIFNEQF
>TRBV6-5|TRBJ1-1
ASSPQRNTEAF
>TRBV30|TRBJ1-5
AWSNLQGVWPQH
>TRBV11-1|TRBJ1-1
ASSVRGTNTEAF
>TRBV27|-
ASSLGFRDRSYEQY
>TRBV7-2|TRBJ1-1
ASSLGSDAF
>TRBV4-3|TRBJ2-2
ASSQRTGGRELF
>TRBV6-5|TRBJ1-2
ASSYSGTGNYGYT
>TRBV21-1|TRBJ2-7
ASRPDRDVAYEQY